The 18 T cell receptor beta chains listed next were all sequenced from one sample in a study of early T cells in non-severe SARS-CoV-2 infection. Via MiXCR, TCRdb re-called the 5' RACE reads, giving one row per CDR3 protein. This sample yields 20,000 to 25,000 distinct CDR3 sequences, of which roughly 4.2% are seen a single time; around 16% belongs to the top ten. Sequenced input: whole blood. These receptors all stem from an adult who was a healthcare worker with PCR-confirmed SARS-CoV-2 infection or an uninfected control (not recorded which).

This clonotype was picked up a small number of times. The chain uses TRBV6-4 and TRBJ1-1, with 8 bases that match TRBD1. V gave up 0 bases and J gave up 5 bases; unmatched junction bases: 5. Germline-derived CDR1 and CDR2 are MRHNA and SNTAGT. This CDR3 comprises 15 residues. The CDR3 is CASSDSGTGGTEAFF. The CDR3 DNA reads as TGTGCCAGCAGTGACTCCGGGACAGGCGGTACTGAAGCTTTCTTT.

This clonotype came up a few times. This chain connects TRBV24-1 to TRBJ2-1; 7 bases map to TRBD2. V was clipped by 0 bases and J by 4 bases; unmatched bases: 5. Per germline, CDR1 KGHDR and CDR2 SFDVKD. This CDR3 is 16 amino acids long. In DNA form, the CDR3 reads TGTGCCACCAGTGATTTGGGACTAGGGTCATACAATGAGCAGTTCTTC. Amino acids: CATSDLGLGSYNEQFF.

This clonotype was counted ten times or more. This chain uses TRBV11-2 with TRBJ2-2, with D uncertain. Trimming removed 5 bases at V and 2 bases at J, with 9 bases between. This CDR3 contains 14 residues. Germline CDR1 reads SGHAT; CDR2 reads FQNNGV. CDR3 bases: TGTGCCAGCAGCGTGTCCTTTAACACCGGGGAGCTGTTTTTT. Translation: CASSVSFNTGELFF.

This clonotype appeared many times. This rearrangement joins TRBV5-6 to TRBJ2-2; either TRBD1 or TRBD2 may fit D (5 bases each). Looked up from germline, CDR1 is SGHDT and CDR2 is YYEEEE. This CDR3 comprises 16 residues. The V end was cut by 1 base, the J end by 4 bases, with 14 bases between. The CDR3 here is CASSLKGRPPTGELFF. The CDR3 DNA reads as TGTGCCAGCAGCTTGAAGGGGAGACCGCCCACCGGGGAGCTGTTTTTT.

This clonotype was seen more than once but under ten times. The V and J genes are TRBV7-8 and TRBJ2-4; D not certain. The ends were cut back, 1 base at V and 8 bases at J, with 3 bases in the middle. The germline CDR1 and CDR2 sequences are SGHVS and FQNEAQ. This CDR3 region has 11 residues. CDR3 nucleotides: TGTGCCAGCAGCTTAGATGACATTCAGTACTTC. Its translation is CASSLDDIQYF.

Many counts were recorded for this clonotype. The chain recombines TRBV20-1 with TRBJ1-1, with 7 bases lining up with TRBD1. This CDR3 has 13 residues. V trimming: 6 bases; J trimming: 4 bases; junction bases outside the gene matches: 8. Germline assignment: CDR1 DFQATT and CDR2 SNEGSKA (reference sequence). The DNA of the CDR3 is TGCAGTGCCCACAGGGGAGGGAGCACTGAAGCTTTCTTT. It is translated as CSAHRGGSTEAFF.

This clonotype has a handful of counts. CDR3: CASSLGTVNTDTQYF. The CDR3 bases are TGTGCCAGCAGCTTAGGTACTGTCAACACAGATACGCAGTATTTT. The chain carries TRBV7-8 and TRBJ2-3; D not resolved. CDR1 is SGHVS, CDR2 FQNEAQ, per germline. The CDR3 runs 15 residues. Trimming took 1 base from V and 2 from J, leaving 10 bases between them. Filled out from reference TRBV7-8 and TRBJ2-3, the complete variable domain reads GAGVSQSPRYKVAKRGQDVALRCDPISGHVSLFWYQQALGQGPEFLTYFQNEAQLDKSGLPSDRFFAERPEGSVSTLKIQRTQQEDSAVYLCASSLGTVNTDTQYFGPGTRLTVL.

This clonotype was recorded at least ten times. The V gene is TRBV5-6, the J gene TRBJ2-7; 9 bases are shared with TRBD2. V gave up 0 bases and J gave up 5 bases; unmatched junction bases: 3. In germline, CDR1 is SGHDT, CDR2 YYEEEE. The length of the CDR3 is 14 residues. The CDR3 DNA sequence: TGTGCCAGCAGCTTGGCCCCTAGCGGGGACGAGCAGTACTTC. This sequence encodes CASSLAPSGDEQYF.

This clonotype has ten or more counts. J is TRBJ2-1 and V is TRBV2, with D uncertain. Trimming took off 4 bases at V and 8 bases at J, with 9 bases between the two ends. Germline CDR1 and CDR2: SNHLY and FYNNEI. The length of the CDR3 is 12 residues. Written as DNA, the CDR3 is TGTGCCAGCAGTGTGGGGTCCCATGAGCAGTTCTTC. Its protein is CASSVGSHEQFF.

V gene TRBV5-6 combines with J gene TRBJ2-5, with 9 bases matching TRBD1. This CDR3 contains 16 residues. The germline V gene has CDR1 SGHDT and CDR2 YYEEEE. J gave up 5 bases and V 0 bases, and 8 bases lay outside the gene matches. CDR3 protein: CASSLGYRGREETQYF. The CDR3 nucleotides are TGTGCCAGCAGCTTGGGCTACAGGGGGCGCGAGGAGACCCAGTACTTC.

This clonotype has at least ten counts. This rearrangement joins TRBV12-3 or TRBV12-4 to TRBJ2-7, with a tentative D call TRBD1 (6 bases). The CDR3 extends over 13 amino acids. V was pared by 5 bases and J by 2 bases, with 10 bases between. DNA for the CDR3: TGTGCCAGCAGTCGACAGGCCACCTACGAGCAGTACTTC. It encodes CASSRQATYEQYF.

V usage is TRBV30 and J usage is TRBJ2-5; D might be TRBD1 (5 bases). Looked up from germline, CDR1 is GTSNPN and CDR2 is SVGIG (reference sequence). This CDR3 contains 13 residues. Trimming removed 5 bases from V and 5 bases from J, with 15 bases in between. The CDR3 reads CAWGQRRTETQYF. In nucleotides, the CDR3 is TGTGCCTGGGGACAAAGGCGCACGGAGACCCAGTACTTC.

This clonotype was seen at least ten times. The chain recombines TRBV9 with TRBJ1-2; D gene unclear. Trimming took off 3 bases at V and 6 bases at J, with 12 bases between the two ends. This CDR3 has 13 amino acids. Germline assignment: CDR1 SGDLS and CDR2 YYNGEE. CDR3 loop: CASSAEGVDGYTF. The CDR3 nucleotides read TGTGCCAGCAGCGCCGAGGGTGTAGATGGCTACACCTTC.

This clonotype was detected ten times or more. The chain uses TRBV2 and TRBJ2-2, with 9 bases identical to TRBD1. CDR1 is SNHLY, CDR2 FYNNEI, per germline. This CDR3 is 14 amino acids long. Germline trimming cut 6 bases from V and 7 bases from J; bases unmatched to any gene: 6. The CDR3, as DNA: TGTGCCAGCAGCGAACAGGGGGCTGGCGGGGAGCTGTTTTTT. Its translation: CASSEQGAGGELFF.

This clonotype was seen more than once but under ten times. The genes are TRBV7-2 and TRBJ2-2, with unresolved D. The germline V gene has CDR1 SGHTA and CDR2 FQGNSA. The CDR3 contains 13 residues. The V and J ends lost 7 bases and 8 bases respectively, with 14 bases between them. The CDR3 coding sequence is TGTGCCAGCAACCTTCTTAGAACTGGGGAGCTGTTTTTT. It translates to CASNLLRTGELFF.

V and J are TRBV20-1 and TRBJ2-7; 7 bases are a match to TRBD1. This CDR3 has 12 amino acids. Trimming removed 8 bases from V and 1 base from J; junction bases left unmatched: 5. Germline assignment: CDR1 DFQATT and CDR2 SNEGSKA (reference sequence). CDR3 nucleotide sequence: TGCAGTTACCGGGACAGTTCCTACGAGCAGTACTTC. It is translated as CSYRDSSYEQYF.

This clonotype appeared many times. The chain joins TRBV10-2 to TRBJ1-2; D gene unclear. The ends were cut back, 3 bases at V and 5 bases at J, with 7 bases in the middle. The CDR3 sequence is 12 residues long. CDR1 and CDR2 from the germline V gene are WSHSY and SAAADI. The CDR3 DNA reads as TGCGCCAGCAGTGACCACCCGTATGGCTACACCTTC. This encodes CASSDHPYGYTF.

This clonotype was detected many times. The chain uses TRBV27 and TRBJ2-6, with D hard to call. The CDR3 loop spans 16 amino acids. Germline lookup yields CDR1 MNHEY and CDR2 SMNVEV (reference sequence). The V gene lost 5 bases and the J gene lost 4 bases, with 15 bases spanning the gap. The CDR3 DNA reads TGTGCCAGCAGTCCCTTTCCCCCCCCGGGGGCCAACGTCCTGACTTTC. This gives the protein CASSPFPPPGANVLTF.